These T cell receptor beta chains were read from a single sample in a study of blood T cells in healthy people across ages. Via MiXCR, TCRdb re-called the 5' RACE reads, giving one row per CDR3 protein. The data hold 500,000 to 550,000 distinct CDR3 sequences, with around 24% observed a single time. These data also formed part of another study, on T cells of mothers and their children.

The sequencing sample was made of blood. The receptors shown here come from a boy aged 5-17 years in good health. Both conserved end residues are part of each CDR3. The D gene is left open where the match is weak. Where a row states a size, it is once, few, many or the class of an expanded clone; other rows omit it.

j_call	clone_size	d_call	v_call	cdr3_aa	cdr3_nt
TRBJ2-7	-	-	TRBV28	CAASSSSPTYEQYF	TGTGCCGCTTCGTCCTCTTCCCCCACCTACGAGCAGTACTTC
TRBJ2-6	few	-	TRBV5-1	CASSWTPPRSGANVLTF	TGCGCCAGCAGCTGGACCCCTCCGAGGTCTGGGGCCAACGTCCTGACTTTC
TRBJ2-5	few	TRBD1	TRBV14	CASSQATGGTKTQYF	TGTGCCAGCAGCCAGGCGACAGGGGGAACGAAGACCCAGTACTTC
TRBJ2-7	-	TRBD2	TRBV12-3/TRBV12-4	CASSHGTSGSSYEQYF	TGTGCCAGCAGTCACGGGACTAGCGGGAGCTCCTACGAGCAGTACTTC
TRBJ2-7	few	-	TRBV10-3	CAISDPRVAYEQYF	TGTGCCATCAGTGACCCCAGGGTCGCCTACGAGCAGTACTTC
TRBJ2-7	-	TRBD2	TRBV9	CASSVGLAGASYEQYF	TGTGCCAGCAGCGTGGGACTAGCGGGAGCCTCCTACGAGCAGTACTTC
TRBJ2-1	-	-	TRBV6-2/TRBV6-3	CASSRPSGANEQFF	TGTGCCAGCAGCCGTCCCTCGGGGGCCAATGAGCAGTTCTTC
TRBJ2-3	few	TRBD2	TRBV14	CASSPIAGVTDTQYF	TGTGCCAGCAGCCCCATAGCGGGAGTAACAGATACGCAGTATTTT
TRBJ2-5	few	-	TRBV7-2	CASGAKGPQETQYF	TGTGCCAGCGGCGCAAAGGGGCCCCAAGAGACCCAGTACTTC
TRBJ2-5	-	-	TRBV7-9	CASSGAGGVSETQYF	TGTGCCAGCAGCGGGGCCGGGGGAGTGTCAGAGACCCAGTACTTC
TRBJ2-3	-	-	TRBV21-1	CASLQGVGYF	TGTGCCAGCCTCCAGGGGGTTGGGTATTTT
TRBJ2-7	-	-	TRBV7-2	CASSGRDNTYEQYF	TGTGCCAGCAGCGGAAGGGACAACACCTACGAGCAGTACTTC
TRBJ1-4	-	-	TRBV7-2	CASSLRGYNEKLFF	TGTGCCAGCAGCTTGAGGGGGTATAATGAAAAACTGTTTTTT
TRBJ2-7	-	-	TRBV6-2/TRBV6-3	CASSYIVYEQYF	TGTGCCAGCAGTTACATTGTCTACGAGCAGTACTTC
TRBJ2-4	few	-	TRBV25-1	CASSVSGFIQYF	TGTGCCAGCAGTGTCTCCGGGTTCATTCAGTACTTC
TRBJ2-5	few	TRBD2	TRBV7-2	CASSLLGLARETQYF	TGTGCCAGCAGCTTACTAGGACTAGCTCGGGAGACCCAGTACTTC
TRBJ2-5	many	TRBD2	TRBV7-2	CASSQHSGRPQETQYF	TGTGCCAGCAGCCAACACAGCGGGAGGCCCCAAGAGACCCAGTACTTC